This T cell receptor (beta chain) derives from a study of T cells after yellow fever vaccination. Study at large: The authors prepared low-cell-number fractions using SMART-Seq v4 Ultra Low Input. Regarding the study as a whole: Reappearance after the booster was observed for most primary-vaccination clones (about 95% CD4, almost 90% CD8).

With respect to this clonotype: Its antigen is not identified.

Using its own MiXCR run on the 5' RACE reads, TCRdb lists one record per CDR3 protein. This sample has about 180,000 distinct CDR3 sequences; roughly 6.2% occur once, and the top ten carry just under 3%. Trimming took 6 bases from V and 0 from J; bases not matched to a gene: 9. CDR3 length equals 16 residues. From germline, CDR1 is SGHTA and CDR2 FQGNSA. The chain recombines TRBV7-2 with TRBJ2-3, with 7 nucleotides matching TRBD2. Sequences were derived from CD4+ T cells sorted from PBMCs, sampled on the day of the first yellow fever vaccination. The TCR comes from a man younger than 30 who received the YFV17D yellow fever vaccine. CDR3 sequence reads: CASRITWGGSTDTQYF. Written as DNA, the CDR3 is TGTGCCAGCAGAATAACGTGGGGGGGTAGCACAGATACGCAGTATTTT.